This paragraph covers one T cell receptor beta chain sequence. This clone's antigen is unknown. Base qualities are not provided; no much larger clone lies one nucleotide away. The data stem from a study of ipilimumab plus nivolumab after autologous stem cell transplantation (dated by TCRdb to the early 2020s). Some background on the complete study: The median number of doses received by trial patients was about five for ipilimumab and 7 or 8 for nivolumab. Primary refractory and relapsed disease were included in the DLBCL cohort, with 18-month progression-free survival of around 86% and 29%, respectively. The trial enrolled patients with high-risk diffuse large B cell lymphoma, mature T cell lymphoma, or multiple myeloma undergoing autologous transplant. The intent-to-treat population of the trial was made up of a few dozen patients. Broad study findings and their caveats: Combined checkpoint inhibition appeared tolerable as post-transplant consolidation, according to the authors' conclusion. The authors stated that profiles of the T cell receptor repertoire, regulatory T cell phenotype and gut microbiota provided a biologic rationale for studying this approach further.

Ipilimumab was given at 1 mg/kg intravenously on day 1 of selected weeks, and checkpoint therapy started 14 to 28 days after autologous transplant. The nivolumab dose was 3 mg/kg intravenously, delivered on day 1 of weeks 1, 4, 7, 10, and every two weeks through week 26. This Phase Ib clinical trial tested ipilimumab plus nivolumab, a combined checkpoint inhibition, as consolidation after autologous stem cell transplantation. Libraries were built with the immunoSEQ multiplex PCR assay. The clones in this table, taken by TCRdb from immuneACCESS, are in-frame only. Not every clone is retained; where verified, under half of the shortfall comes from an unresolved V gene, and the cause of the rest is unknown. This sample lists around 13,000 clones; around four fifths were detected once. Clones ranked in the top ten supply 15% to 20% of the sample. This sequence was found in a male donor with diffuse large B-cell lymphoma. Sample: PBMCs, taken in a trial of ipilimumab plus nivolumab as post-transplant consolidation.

Here is the DNA: TGTGCCTGGAGCCTTTTCTCCTACGAGCAGTACTTC. This codes for CAWSLFSYEQYF. Rearrangement joined TRBV30 to TRBJ2-7; the D gene remains uncertain. V is reduced by 3 bases and J by 0 bases, leaving a spacing of 6 bases between them. There are 12 amino acids in the CDR3, from cysteine to phenylalanine inclusive. Just CDR3 DNA is preserved here, 36 bases in frame from base 1. Sequences GTSNPN (CDR1) and SVGIG (CDR2) are obtained from the germline V gene (reference sequence).